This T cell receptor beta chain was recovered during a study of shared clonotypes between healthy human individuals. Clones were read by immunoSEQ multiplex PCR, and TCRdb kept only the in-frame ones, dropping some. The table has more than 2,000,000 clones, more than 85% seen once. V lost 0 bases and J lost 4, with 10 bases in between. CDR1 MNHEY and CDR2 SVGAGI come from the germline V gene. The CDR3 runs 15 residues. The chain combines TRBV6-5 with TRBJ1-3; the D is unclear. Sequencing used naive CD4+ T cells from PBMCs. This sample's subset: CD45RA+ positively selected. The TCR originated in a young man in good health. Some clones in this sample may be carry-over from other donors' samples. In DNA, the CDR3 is TGTGCCAGCAGTTACTCGGGGTTTGGAGGAAACACCATATATTTT. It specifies CASSYSGFGGNTIYF.